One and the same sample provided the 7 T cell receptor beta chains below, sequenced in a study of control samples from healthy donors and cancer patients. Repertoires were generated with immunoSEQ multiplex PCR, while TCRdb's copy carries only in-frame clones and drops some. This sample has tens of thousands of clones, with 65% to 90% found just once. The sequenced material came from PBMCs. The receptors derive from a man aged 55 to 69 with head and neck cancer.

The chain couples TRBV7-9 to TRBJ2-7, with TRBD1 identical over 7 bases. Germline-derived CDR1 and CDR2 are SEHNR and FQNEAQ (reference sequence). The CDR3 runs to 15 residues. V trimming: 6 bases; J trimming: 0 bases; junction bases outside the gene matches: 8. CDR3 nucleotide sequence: TGTGCCAGCAGTTCCGGGACAGTGAGCTCCTACGAGCAGTACTTC. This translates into CASSSGTVSSYEQYF.

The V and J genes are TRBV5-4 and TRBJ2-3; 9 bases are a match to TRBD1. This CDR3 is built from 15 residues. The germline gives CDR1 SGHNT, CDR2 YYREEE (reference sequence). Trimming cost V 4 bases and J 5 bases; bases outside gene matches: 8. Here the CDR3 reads CASSQQGAQGDTQYF. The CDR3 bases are TGTGCCAGCAGCCAACAGGGGGCGCAGGGAGATACGCAGTATTTT. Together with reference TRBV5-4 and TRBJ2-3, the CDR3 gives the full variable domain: ETGVTQSPTHLIKTRGQQVTLRCSSQSGHNTVSWYQQALGQGPQFIFQYYREEENGRGNFPPRFSGLQFPNYSSELNVNALELDDSALYLCASSQQGAQGDTQYFGPGTRLTVL.

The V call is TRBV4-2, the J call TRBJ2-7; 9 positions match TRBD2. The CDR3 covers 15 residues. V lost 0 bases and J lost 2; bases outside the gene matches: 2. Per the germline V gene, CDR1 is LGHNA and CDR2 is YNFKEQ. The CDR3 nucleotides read TGTGCCAGCAGCCAAGATAGCGGGAGTACCTACGAGCAGTACTTC. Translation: CASSQDSGSTYEQYF.

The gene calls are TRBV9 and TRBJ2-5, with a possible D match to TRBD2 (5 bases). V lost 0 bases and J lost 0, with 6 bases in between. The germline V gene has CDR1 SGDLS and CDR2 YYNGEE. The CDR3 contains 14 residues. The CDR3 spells CASSVGGYQETQYF. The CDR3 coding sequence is TGTGCCAGCAGCGTAGGCGGGTACCAAGAGACCCAGTACTTC. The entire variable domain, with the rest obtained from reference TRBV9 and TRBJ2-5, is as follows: DSGVTQTPKHLITATGQRVTLRCSPRSGDLSVYWYQQSLDQGLQFLIQYYNGEERAKGNILERFSAQQFPDLHSELNLSSLELGDSALYFCASSVGGYQETQYFGPGTRLLVL.

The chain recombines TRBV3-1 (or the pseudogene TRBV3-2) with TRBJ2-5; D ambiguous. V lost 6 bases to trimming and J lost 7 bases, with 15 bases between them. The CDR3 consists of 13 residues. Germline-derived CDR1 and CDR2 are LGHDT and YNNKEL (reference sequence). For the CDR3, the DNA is TGTGCCAGCAGATCGAGGTCCCGAAGGACCCAGTACTTC. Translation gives CASRSRSRRTQYF.

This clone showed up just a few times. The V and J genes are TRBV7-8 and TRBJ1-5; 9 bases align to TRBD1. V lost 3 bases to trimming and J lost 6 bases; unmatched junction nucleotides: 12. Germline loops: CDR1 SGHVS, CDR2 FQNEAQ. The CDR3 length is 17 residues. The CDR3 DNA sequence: TGTGCCAGCAGCTTCGGACAGGGGCGGCTATCGGGTCAGCCCCAGCATTTT. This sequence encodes CASSFGQGRLSGQPQHF.

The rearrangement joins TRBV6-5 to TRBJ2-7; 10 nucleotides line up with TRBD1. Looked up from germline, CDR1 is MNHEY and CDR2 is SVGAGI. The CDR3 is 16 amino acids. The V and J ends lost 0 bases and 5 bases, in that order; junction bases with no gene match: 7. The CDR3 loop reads CASSYSGRTGGNEQYF. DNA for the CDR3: TGTGCCAGCAGTTACTCGGGGCGGACAGGGGGAAACGAGCAGTACTTC.